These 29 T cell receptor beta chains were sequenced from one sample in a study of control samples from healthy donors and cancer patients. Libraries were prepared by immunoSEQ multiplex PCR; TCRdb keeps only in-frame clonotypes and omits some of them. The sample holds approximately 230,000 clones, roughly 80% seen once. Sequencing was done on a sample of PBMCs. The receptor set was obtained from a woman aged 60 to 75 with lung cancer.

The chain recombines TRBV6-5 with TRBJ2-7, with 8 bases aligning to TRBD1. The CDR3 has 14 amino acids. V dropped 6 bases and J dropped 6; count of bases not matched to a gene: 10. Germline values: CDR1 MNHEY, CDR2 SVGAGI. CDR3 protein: CASRDRDTSAEQYF. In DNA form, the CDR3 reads TGTGCCAGCAGGGACAGGGACACCAGTGCCGAGCAGTACTTC.

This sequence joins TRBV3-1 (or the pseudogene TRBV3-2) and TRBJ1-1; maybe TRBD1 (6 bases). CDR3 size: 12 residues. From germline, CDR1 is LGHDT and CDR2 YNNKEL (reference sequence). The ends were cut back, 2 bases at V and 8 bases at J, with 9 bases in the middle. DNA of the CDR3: TGTGCCAGCAGCCAATCGGGGGCCGAAGCTTTCTTT. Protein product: CASSQSGAEAFF.

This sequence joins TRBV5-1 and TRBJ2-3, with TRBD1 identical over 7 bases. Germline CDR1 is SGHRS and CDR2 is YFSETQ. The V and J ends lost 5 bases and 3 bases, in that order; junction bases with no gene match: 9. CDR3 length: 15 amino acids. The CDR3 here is CASSSTGDGTDTQYF. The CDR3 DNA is TGCGCCAGCAGTTCTACAGGGGATGGTACAGATACGCAGTATTTT.

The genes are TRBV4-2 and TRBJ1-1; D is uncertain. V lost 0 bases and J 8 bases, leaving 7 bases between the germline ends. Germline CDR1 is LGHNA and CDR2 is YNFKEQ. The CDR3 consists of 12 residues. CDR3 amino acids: CASSQDTPEAFF. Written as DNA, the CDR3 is TGTGCCAGCAGCCAAGATACGCCAGAAGCTTTCTTT.

CDR3 coding DNA: TGTGCCAGCAGCCAATCTAGGTATAATGAAAAACTGTTTTTT. Translated, it gives CASSQSRYNEKLFF. The chain employs TRBV16 and TRBJ1-4; D gene unclear. Germline lookup yields CDR1 KGHSY and CDR2 FQNENV. With 0 bases removed from V and 4 bases from J, the gap between germline ends came to 6 bases. CDR3 length: 14 residues. Full variable domain (remainder filled in from reference TRBV16 and TRBJ1-4): GEEVAQTPKHLVRGEGQKAKLYCAPIKGHSYVFWYQQVLKNEFKFLISFQNENVFDETGMPKERFSAKCLPNSPCSLEIQATKLEDSAVYFCASSQSRYNEKLFFGSGTQLSVL.

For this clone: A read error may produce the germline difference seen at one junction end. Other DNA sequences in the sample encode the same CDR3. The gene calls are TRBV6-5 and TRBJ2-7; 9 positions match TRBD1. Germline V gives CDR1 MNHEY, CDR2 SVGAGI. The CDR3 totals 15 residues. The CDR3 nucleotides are TGTGCCAGCAGTTACTCTTGGACAGGGGCCTATGAGCAGTACTTC. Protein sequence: CASSYSWTGAYEQYF.

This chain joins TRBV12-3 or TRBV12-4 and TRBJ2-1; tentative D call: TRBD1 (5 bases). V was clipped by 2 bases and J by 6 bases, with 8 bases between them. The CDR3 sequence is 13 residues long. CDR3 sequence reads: CASSLLRVNEQFF. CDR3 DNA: TGTGCCAGCAGTTTACTCAGGGTCAATGAGCAGTTCTTC.

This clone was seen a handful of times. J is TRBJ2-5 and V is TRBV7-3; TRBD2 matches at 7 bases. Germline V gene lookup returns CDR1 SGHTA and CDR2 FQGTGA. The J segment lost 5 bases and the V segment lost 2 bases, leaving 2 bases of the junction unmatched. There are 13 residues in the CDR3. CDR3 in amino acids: CASSLAGGETQYF. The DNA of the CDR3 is TGTGCCAGCAGCTTAGCCGGGGGGGAGACCCAGTACTTC.

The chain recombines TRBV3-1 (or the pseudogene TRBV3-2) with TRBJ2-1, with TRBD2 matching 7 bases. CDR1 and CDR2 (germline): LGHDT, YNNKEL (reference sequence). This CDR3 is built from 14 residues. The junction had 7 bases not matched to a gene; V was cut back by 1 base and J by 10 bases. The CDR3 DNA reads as TGTGCCAGCAGCCAAGCTCATCGGGAGGCCGAGCAGTTCTTC. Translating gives CASSQAHREAEQFF.

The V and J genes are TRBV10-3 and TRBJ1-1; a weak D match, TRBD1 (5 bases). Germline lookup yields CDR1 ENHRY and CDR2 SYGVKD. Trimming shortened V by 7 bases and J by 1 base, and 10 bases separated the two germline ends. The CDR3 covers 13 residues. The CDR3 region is CAITSDRNTEAFF. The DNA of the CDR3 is TGTGCCATCACCTCCGACAGGAACACTGAAGCTTTCTTT.

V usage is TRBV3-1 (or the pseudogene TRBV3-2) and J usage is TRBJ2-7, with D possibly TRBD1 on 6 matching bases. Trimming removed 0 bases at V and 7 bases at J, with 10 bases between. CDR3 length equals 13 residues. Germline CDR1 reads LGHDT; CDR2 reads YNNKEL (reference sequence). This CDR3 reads CASSQDATGEQYF. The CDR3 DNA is TGTGCCAGCAGCCAAGATGCTACAGGGGAGCAGTACTTC.

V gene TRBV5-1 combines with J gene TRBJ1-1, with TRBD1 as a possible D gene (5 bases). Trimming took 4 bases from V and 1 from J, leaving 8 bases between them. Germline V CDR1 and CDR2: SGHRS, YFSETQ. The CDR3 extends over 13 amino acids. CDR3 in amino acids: CASSLTANTEAFF. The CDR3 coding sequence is TGCGCCAGCAGCCTGACAGCGAACACTGAAGCTTTCTTT.

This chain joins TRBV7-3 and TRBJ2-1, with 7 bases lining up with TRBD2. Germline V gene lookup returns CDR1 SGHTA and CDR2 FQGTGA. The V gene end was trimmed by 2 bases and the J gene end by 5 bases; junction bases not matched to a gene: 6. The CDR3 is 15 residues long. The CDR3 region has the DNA TGTGCCAGCAGCTTAGACGGGAGGCAGCACAATGAGCAGTTCTTC. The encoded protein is CASSLDGRQHNEQFF.

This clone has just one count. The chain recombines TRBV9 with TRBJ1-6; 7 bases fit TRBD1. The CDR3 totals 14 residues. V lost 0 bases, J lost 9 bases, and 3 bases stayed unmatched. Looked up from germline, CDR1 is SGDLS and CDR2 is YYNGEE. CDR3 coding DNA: TGTGCCAGCAGCGTAGAGGGGGCTCGTTCACCCCTCCACTTT. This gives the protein CASSVEGARSPLHF.

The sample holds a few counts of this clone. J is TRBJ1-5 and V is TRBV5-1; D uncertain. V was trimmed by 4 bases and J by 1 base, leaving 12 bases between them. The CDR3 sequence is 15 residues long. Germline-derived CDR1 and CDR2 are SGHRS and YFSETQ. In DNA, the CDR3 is TGCGCCAGCAGCGTCTCAGGTATGAGCAATCAGCCCCAGCATTTT. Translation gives CASSVSGMSNQPQHF.

CDR3 coding DNA: TGTGCCAGCAGCTTTGGACAGATGAACACTGAAGCTTTCTTT. Protein sequence: CASSFGQMNTEAFF. This chain connects TRBV7-8 to TRBJ1-1; D perhaps matches TRBD1 (6 bases). Germline V lookup: CDR1 SGHVS, CDR2 FQNEAQ. Deletions cut 3 bases from V and 0 bases from J, with 8 bases between. This CDR3 region has 14 residues.

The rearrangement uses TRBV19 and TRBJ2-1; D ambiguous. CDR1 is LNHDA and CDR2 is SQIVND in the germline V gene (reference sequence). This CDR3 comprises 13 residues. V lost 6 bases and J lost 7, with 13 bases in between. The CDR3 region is CASSDVLLNEQFF. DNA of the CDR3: TGTGCCAGTAGCGACGTACTGCTTAATGAGCAGTTCTTC.

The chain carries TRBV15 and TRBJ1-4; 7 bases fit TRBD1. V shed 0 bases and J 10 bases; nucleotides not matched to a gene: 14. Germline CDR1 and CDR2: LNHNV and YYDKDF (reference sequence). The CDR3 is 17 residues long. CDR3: CATSREVTGAAAAKLFF. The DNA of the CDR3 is TGTGCCACCAGCAGAGAGGTCACAGGGGCGGCCGCCGCAAAACTGTTTTTT. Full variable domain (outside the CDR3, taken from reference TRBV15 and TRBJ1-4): DAMVIQNPRYQVTQFGKPVTLSCSQTLNHNVMYWYQQKSSQAPKLLFHYYDKDFNNEADTPDNFQSRRPNTSFCFLDIRSPGLGDTAMYLCATSREVTGAAAAKLFFGSGTQLSVL.

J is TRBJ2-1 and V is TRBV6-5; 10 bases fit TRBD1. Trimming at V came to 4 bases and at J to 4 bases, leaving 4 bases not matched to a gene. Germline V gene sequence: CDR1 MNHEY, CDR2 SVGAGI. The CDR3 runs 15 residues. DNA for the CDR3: TGTGCCAGCAGTTCAGGGACAGGGGTTTACAATGAGCAGTTCTTC. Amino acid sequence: CASSSGTGVYNEQFF.

The CDR3 coding sequence is TGCGCCAGCAGCTTGGATCAGGGGGCCTACAATGAGCAGTTCTTC. This encodes CASSLDQGAYNEQFF. The chain is built from TRBV5-1 and TRBJ2-1; TRBD1 aligns across 7 bases. CDR1 is SGHRS, CDR2 YFSETQ, per germline. Trimming at V came to 0 bases and at J to 2 bases, leaving 2 bases not matched to a gene. The CDR3 has 15 residues.

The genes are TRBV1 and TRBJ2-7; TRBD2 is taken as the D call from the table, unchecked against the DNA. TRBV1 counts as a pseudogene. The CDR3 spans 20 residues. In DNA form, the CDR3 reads TGCACCAGCAGCCAAGATAATGGTAGCGGGGGGCCCTTTAGCTCCTACGAGCAGTACTTC. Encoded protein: CTSSQDNGSGGPFSSYEQYF.

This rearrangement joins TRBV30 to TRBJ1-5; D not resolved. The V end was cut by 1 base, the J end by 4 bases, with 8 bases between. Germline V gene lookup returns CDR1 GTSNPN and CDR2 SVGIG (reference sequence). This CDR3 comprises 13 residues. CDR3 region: CAWSELVNQPQHF. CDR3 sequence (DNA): TGTGCCTGGAGTGAACTCGTTAATCAGCCCCAGCATTTT.

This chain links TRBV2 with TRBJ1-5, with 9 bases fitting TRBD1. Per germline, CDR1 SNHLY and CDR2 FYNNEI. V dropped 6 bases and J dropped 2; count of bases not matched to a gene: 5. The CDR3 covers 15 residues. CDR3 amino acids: CASSNRDRGNQPQHF. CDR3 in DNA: TGTGCCAGCAGCAACCGGGACAGGGGCAATCAGCCCCAGCATTTT.

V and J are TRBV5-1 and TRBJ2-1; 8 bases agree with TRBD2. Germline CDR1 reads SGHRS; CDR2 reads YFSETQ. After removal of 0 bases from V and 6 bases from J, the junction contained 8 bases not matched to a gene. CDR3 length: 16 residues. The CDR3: CASSLAKGLAGNEQFF. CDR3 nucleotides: TGCGCCAGCAGCTTGGCCAAAGGACTAGCCGGCAATGAGCAGTTCTTC.

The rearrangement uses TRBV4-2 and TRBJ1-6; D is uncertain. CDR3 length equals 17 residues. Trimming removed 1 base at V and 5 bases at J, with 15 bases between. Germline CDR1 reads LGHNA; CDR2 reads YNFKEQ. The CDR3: CASSQVSGGPNNSPLHF. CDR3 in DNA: TGTGCCAGCAGCCAAGTCTCCGGAGGGCCGAATAATTCACCCCTCCACTTT.

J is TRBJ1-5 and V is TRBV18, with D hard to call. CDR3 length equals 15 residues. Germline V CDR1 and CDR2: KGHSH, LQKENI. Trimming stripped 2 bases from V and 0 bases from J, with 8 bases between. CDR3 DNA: TGTGCCAGCTCACCAACGTCGGGTAGCAATCAGCCCCAGCATTTT. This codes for CASSPTSGSNQPQHF.

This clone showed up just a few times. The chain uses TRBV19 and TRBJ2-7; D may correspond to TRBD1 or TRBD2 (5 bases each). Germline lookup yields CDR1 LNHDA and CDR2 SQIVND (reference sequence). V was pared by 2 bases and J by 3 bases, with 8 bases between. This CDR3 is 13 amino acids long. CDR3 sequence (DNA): TGTGCCAGTAGTATAAATGGGGGCTACGAGCAGTACTTC. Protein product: CASSINGGYEQYF.

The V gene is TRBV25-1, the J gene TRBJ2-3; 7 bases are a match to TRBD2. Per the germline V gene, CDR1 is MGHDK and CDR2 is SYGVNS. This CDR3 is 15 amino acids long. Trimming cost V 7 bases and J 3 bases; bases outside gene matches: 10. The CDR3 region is CASISTGGITDTQYF. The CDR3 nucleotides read TGTGCCAGCATTTCTACCGGGGGGATAACAGATACGCAGTATTTT. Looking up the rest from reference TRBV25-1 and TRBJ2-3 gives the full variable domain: EADIYQTPRYLVIGTGKKITLECSQTMGHDKMYWYQQDPGMELHLIHYSYGVNSTEKGDLSSESTVSRIRTEHFPLTLESARPSHTSQYLCASISTGGITDTQYFGPGTRLTVL.

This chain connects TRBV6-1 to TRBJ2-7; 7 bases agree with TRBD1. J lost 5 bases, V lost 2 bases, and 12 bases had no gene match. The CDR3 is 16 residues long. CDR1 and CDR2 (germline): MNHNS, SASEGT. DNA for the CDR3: TGTGCCAGCAGTGAACATGAGAGGCAGGGGGTGGACGAGCAGTACTTC. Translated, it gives CASSEHERQGVDEQYF.